A selection of T cell receptor beta chains follows, all from one sample in a study of blood T cell repertoires in COVID-19. Sequenced by immunoSEQ multiplex PCR; TCRdb stores in-frame clones only, minus some. The repertoire has about 180,000 clones, approximately 84% of them found once; the top ten carry about 5.6%. The sample comprised peripheral blood. The receptor set was obtained from a woman in her forties or fifties with COVID-19, enrolled during active disease. CDR3s include the opening cysteine and the closing phenylalanine or tryptophan.

V	CDR3
TRBV6-2/TRBV6-3	CASSYLTDTQYF
TRBV5-4	CASSPGQSYEQYF
TRBV14	CASSPIGQGTGIQYF
TRBV27	CASSLPTGMETQYF
TRBV19	CASSSRDSSYEQYF
TRBV25-1	CASSQLAGGNEQFF
TRBV30	CAWRGQGTNTEAFF
TRBV7-3	CASSIQGNTGELFF
TRBV6-5	CASRRWGVEGNTIYF
TRBV7-9	CASSTTGTSGGALGGTQYF
TRBV6-5	CASSQRQENTEAFF
TRBV4-3	CASSYGVDGYTF
TRBV7-9	CASSSGSSSYNSPLHF
TRBV28	CASSSGQGAHSNQPQHF